The present T cell receptor beta chain was sequenced within a study of primary melanoma T cells and metastatic recurrence. Study-level background: Tumors were T2–T4 primary melanomas thicker than 1 mm. Study-wide results and limits: The authors suggested a successful antitumor T-cell response can exist in primary melanoma. A tumor T-cell fraction above 20% appeared protective.

This CDR3 is built from 20 residues. The ends lost 2 bases at V and 7 bases at J; junction bases unmatched: 19. The germline CDR1 and CDR2 sequences are SGHRS and YFSETQ. Primary melanoma in these patients was surgically resected but could recur metastatically. Data came from immunoSEQ multiplex PCR; TCRdb stores just in-frame clones and leaves some out. The sample comprises 2,500 or so clones, about 72% of which are singletons, and roughly 28% rests with the top ten. To note about this clone: Its target is unknown.

V is TRBV5-1 and J is TRBJ2-3, with TRBD2 identical over 13 bases. This sequence was found in a human donor with melanoma. Sequenced sample: melanoma tumor tissue. In DNA form, the CDR3 reads TGCGCCAGCAGCTTAGTGGGGGCCCGGACTAGCGGGAGTTCGTTGAATACGCAGTATTTT. Translation gives CASSLVGARTSGSSLNTQYF.